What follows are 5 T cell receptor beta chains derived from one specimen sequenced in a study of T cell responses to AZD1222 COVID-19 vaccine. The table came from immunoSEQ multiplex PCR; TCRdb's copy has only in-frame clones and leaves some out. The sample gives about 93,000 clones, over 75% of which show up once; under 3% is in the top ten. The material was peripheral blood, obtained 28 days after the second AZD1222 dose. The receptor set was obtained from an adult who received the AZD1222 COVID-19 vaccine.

In nucleotides, the CDR3 is TGTGCCAGCAGCGGACCAGGGGTACCCGAGCAGTACTTC. Amino acids: CASSGPGVPEQYF. The genes are TRBV5-6 and TRBJ2-7; D possibly corresponds to TRBD1 (6 bases). The CDR3 is made up of 13 amino acids. V lost 4 bases, J lost 6 bases, and 14 bases lay in between. Germline V gene lookup returns CDR1 SGHDT and CDR2 YYEEEE.

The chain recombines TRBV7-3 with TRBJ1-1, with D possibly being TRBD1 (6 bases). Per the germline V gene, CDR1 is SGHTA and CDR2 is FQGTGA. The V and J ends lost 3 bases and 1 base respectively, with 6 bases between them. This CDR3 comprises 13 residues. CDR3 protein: CASSLGQNTEAFF. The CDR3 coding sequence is TGTGCCAGCAGCTTGGGACAGAACACTGAAGCTTTCTTT. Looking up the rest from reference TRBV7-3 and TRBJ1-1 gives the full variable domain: GAGVSQTPSNKVTEKGKYVELRCDPISGHTALYWYRQSLGQGPEFLIYFQGTGAADDSGLPNDRFFAVRPEGSVSTLKIQRTERGDSAVYLCASSLGQNTEAFFGQGTRLTVV.

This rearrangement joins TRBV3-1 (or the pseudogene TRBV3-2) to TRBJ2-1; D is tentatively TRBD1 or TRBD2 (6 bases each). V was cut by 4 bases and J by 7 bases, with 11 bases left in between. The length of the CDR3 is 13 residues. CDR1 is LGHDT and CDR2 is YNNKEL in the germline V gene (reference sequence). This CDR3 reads CASSLRGGNEQFF. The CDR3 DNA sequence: TGTGCCAGCAGCCTCCGAGGGGGGAATGAGCAGTTCTTC.

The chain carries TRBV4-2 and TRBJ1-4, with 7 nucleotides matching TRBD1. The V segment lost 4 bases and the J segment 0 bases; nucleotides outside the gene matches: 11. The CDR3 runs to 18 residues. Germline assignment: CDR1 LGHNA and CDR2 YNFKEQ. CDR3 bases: TGTGCCAGCAGCCCTCTTACAGGGGCGGGTGCAACTAATGAAAAACTGTTTTTT. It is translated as CASSPLTGAGATNEKLFF.

The CDR3 loop reads CASSLRSGEKLFF. As DNA, the CDR3 is TGTGCCAGCAGCTTAAGATCTGGTGAAAAACTGTTTTTT. The chain combines TRBV7-2 with TRBJ1-4; unclear D gene. The CDR3 extends over 13 amino acids. Germline assignment: CDR1 SGHTA and CDR2 FQGNSA. The V and J ends lost 2 bases and 7 bases respectively, with 8 bases between them.